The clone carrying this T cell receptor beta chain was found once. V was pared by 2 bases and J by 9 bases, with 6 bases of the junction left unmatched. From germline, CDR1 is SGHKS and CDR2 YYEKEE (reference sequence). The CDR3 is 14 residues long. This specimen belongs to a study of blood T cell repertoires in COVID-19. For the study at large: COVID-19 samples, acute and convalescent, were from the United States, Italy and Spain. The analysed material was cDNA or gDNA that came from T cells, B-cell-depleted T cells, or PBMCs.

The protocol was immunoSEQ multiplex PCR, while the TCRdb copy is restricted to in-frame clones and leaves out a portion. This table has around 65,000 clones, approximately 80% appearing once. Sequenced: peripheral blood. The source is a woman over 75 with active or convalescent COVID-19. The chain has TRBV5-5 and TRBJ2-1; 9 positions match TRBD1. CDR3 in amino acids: CASSFRTGDIEQFF. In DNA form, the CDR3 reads TGTGCCAGCAGCTTTAGGACAGGGGATATTGAGCAGTTCTTC.